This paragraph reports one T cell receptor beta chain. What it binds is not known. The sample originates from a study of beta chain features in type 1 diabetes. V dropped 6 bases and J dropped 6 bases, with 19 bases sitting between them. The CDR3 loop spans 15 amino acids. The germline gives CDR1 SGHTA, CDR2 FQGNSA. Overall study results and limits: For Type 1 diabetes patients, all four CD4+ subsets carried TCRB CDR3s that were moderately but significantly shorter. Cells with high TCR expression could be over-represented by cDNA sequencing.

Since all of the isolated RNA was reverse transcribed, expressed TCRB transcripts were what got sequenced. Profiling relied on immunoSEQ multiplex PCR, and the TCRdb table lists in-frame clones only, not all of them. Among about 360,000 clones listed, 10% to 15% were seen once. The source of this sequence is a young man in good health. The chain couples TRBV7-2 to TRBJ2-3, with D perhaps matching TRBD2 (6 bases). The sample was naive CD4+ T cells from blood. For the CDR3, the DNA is TGTGCCAGCAGATGGACGGGTTCGGGGAGGGATACGCAGTATTTT. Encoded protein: CASRWTGSGRDTQYF.